This T cell receptor beta chain was captured by sequencing in a study of cytomegalovirus exposure and HLA in healthy donors. About the study: Of some 410 genotyped donors, roughly 81% grouped in the Caucasian-associated ancestry cluster. The study, taken as a whole, reports: The authors enumerated some 160 TCR beta chains as linked to cytomegalovirus. Presence/absence analyses rested on an assumption that sequencing depth was roughly uniform across donors. When a later analysis compared HLA-associated TCR beta chains with equally common others, the HLA-associated chains turned out to be more clonally expanded and to have lower generation probabilities.

PCR primers comprised 60 Vbeta and 13 Jbeta primers. Data came from immunoSEQ multiplex PCR; TCRdb stores just in-frame clones and leaves some out. The table lists under 200,000 clones, 80% to 85% of them singletons. Concerning this clone itself: Its antigen is undetermined.

The clonotype was recovered from a woman between 18 and 29 years old in good health and CMV-seronegative. Sequenced sample: PBMCs.

In DNA, the CDR3 is TGCAGCGTTGAAGTGACAGGGGGCGTCTTACATGAGCAGTTCTTC. This codes for CSVEVTGGVLHEQFF. The chain couples TRBV29-1 to TRBJ2-1, with 10 bases lining up with TRBD1. The J segment lost 8 bases and the V segment lost 1 base, leaving 8 bases of the junction unmatched. Germline V CDR1 and CDR2: SQVTM, ANQGSEA. The CDR3 is 15 amino acids.